This T cell receptor beta chain stems from a study of T cells in Graves' hyperthyroidism and ophthalmopathy. The authors deemed Graves' hyperthyroidism stable absent ophthalmopathy progression within 18 months. CDR1 is SGDLS, CDR2 YYNGEE, per germline. CDR3 length: 13 amino acids. Trimming stripped 2 bases from V and 5 bases from J, with 10 bases between. This clonotype appeared many times. There were TCR beta CDR3 regions amplified from RNA transcripts. The TCR CDR3 first-round RT-PCR relied on the HTBI primer set. One entry per CDR3 protein results from TCRdb running MiXCR on the multiplex PCR reads. The table has about 560,000 distinct CDR3 sequences, about 15% seen once.

V and J are TRBV9 and TRBJ1-1; no firm D call. The sequence was collected from a woman aged 40 to 49 with Graves' hyperthyroidism. The sequencing input was blood. CDR3: CASSVLVGTEAFF. DNA of the CDR3: TGTGCCAGCAGCGTCCTGGTCGGGACTGAAGCTTTCTTT.